The 23 T cell receptor beta chains below were found in one sample sequenced in a study of OX40 agonist ivuxolimab in advanced cancers. TCRdb's table, derived via immunoSEQ multiplex PCR, lists solely in-frame clones and lacks some. This table has tens of thousands of clones, roughly 88% appearing once. The specimen was CD4+ or CD8+ T cells sorted from blood, collected in a trial of the OX40 agonist ivuxolimab. All receptors derive from an adult with an advanced solid tumor such as melanoma, head and neck, liver or kidney cancer.

The chain is built from TRBV12-5 and TRBJ2-3; D is uncertain. Trimming stripped 6 bases from V and 8 bases from J, with 12 bases between. The CDR3 is made up of 12 amino acids. CDR1 and CDR2 from the germline V gene are LGHNT and FRNRAP. The CDR3, as DNA: TGTGCTAGTGGCCTCTCCGATTCTACGCAGTATTTT. Translation gives CASGLSDSTQYF.

J is TRBJ1-6 and V is TRBV9, with D possibly being TRBD1 (5 bases). Trimming cost V 4 bases and J 2 bases, with 13 bases left between them. The length of the CDR3 is 16 residues. Looked up from germline, CDR1 is SGDLS and CDR2 is YYNGEE. For the CDR3, the DNA is TGTGCCAGCAGCCCAGACAGACGCACCTATAATTCACCCCTCCACTTT. This codes for CASSPDRRTYNSPLHF.

The V call is TRBV7-2, the J call TRBJ1-1; 10 nucleotides match TRBD1. The CDR3 totals 17 residues. Germline CDR1 is SGHTA and CDR2 is FQGNSA. J gave up 1 base and V 6 bases, and 11 bases lay outside the gene matches. The CDR3 sequence is CASRRGQGRVRNTEAFF. CDR3 coding DNA: TGTGCCAGCAGGAGGGGACAGGGGAGGGTCAGGAACACTGAAGCTTTCTTT.

V and J are TRBV7-2 and TRBJ2-3; TRBD2 matches at 8 bases. V shed 5 bases, J shed 4 bases, and the junction held 2 bases outside the gene matches. Germline CDR1 reads SGHTA; CDR2 reads FQGNSA. CDR3 length: 13 amino acids. The CDR3 spells CASSIGGADTQYF. The CDR3 DNA follows: TGTGCCAGCAGCATCGGGGGGGCAGATACGCAGTATTTT.

This clone was picked up one time. The chain couples TRBV2 to TRBJ2-1, with 9 bases matching TRBD2. The CDR3 contains 14 residues. V gave up 7 bases and J gave up 7 bases; unmatched junction bases: 8. The germline V gene encodes CDR1 SNHLY and CDR2 FYNNEI. Here the CDR3 reads CASIFSGGPNEQFF. The CDR3 DNA is TGTGCCAGCATCTTTAGCGGGGGCCCAAATGAGCAGTTCTTC. The complete variable domain, with remaining parts taken from reference TRBV2 and TRBJ2-1, reads EPEVTQTPSHQVTQMGQEVILRCVPISNHLYFYWYRQILGQKVEFLVSFYNNEISEKSEIFDDQFSVERPDGSNFTLKIRSTKLEDSAMYFCASIFSGGPNEQFFGPGTRLTVL.

The count of this clone is one. The V and J genes are TRBV6-6 and TRBJ1-2, with D maybe TRBD1 (5 bases). Trimming took off 8 bases at V and 1 base at J, with 14 bases between the two ends. Germline loops: CDR1 MNHNY, CDR2 SVGAGI (reference sequence). The CDR3 contains 14 residues. The CDR3 nucleotides read TGTGCCAGCTCTATGAGGGGCGGTAACTATGGCTACACCTTC. This codes for CASSMRGGNYGYTF.

A word on this clone: A junction boundary mismatches the germline segment, possibly from a read error. The chain combines TRBV7-2 with TRBJ2-7; 11 bases are a match to TRBD2. This CDR3 spans 15 amino acids. CDR1 is SGHTA, CDR2 FQGNSA, per germline. CDR3 DNA: TGTGCCAGCAGCCTAGCGGGGGGCCCCGCCTACGAGCAGTACTTC. Translating gives CASSLAGGPAYEQYF. Full variable domain (rest looked up from reference TRBV7-2 and TRBJ2-7): GAGVSQSPSNKVTEKGKDVELRCDPISGHTALYWYRQSLGQGLEFLIYFQGNSAPDKSGLPSDRFSAERTGGSVSTLTIQRTQQEDSAVYLCASSLAGGPAYEQYFGPGTRLTVT.

The genes are TRBV10-3 and TRBJ2-5, with 8 bases identical to TRBD1. This CDR3 comprises 14 residues. Trimming at V came to 4 bases and at J to 5 bases, leaving 6 bases not matched to a gene. Germline-derived CDR1 and CDR2 are ENHRY and SYGVKD. The CDR3 DNA sequence: TGTGCCATCAGTGGAACAGGGGGTATGGAGACCCAGTACTTC. Its translation: CAISGTGGMETQYF.

The chain recombines TRBV6-4 with TRBJ1-2, with 8 bases matching TRBD1. The V gene end was trimmed by 5 bases and the J gene end by 4 bases; junction bases not matched to a gene: 6. This CDR3 is built from 14 residues. In germline, CDR1 is MRHNA, CDR2 SNTAGT. The DNA for the CDR3 is TGTGCCAGCAGTCCCGGACAGGGCCGCTATGGCTACACCTTC. This gives the protein CASSPGQGRYGYTF.

The chain employs TRBV9 and TRBJ2-3; 13 bases map to TRBD2. There are 19 residues in the CDR3. With V trimmed by 0 bases and J by 6 bases, 13 bases remained unmatched. CDR1 is SGDLS, CDR2 YYNGEE, per germline. The chain's CDR3 is CASSVDPPGLAGTLDTQYF. The CDR3 nucleotides read TGTGCCAGCAGCGTAGACCCGCCGGGACTAGCGGGGACTCTGGATACGCAGTATTTT.

The rearrangement uses TRBV7-2 and TRBJ2-7, with D unresolved. This CDR3 region has 13 residues. Germline assignment: CDR1 SGHTA and CDR2 FQGNSA. Trimming removed 2 bases at V and 2 bases at J, with 7 bases between. CDR3: CASSLYMAYEQYF. In DNA form, the CDR3 reads TGTGCCAGCAGCTTATACATGGCCTACGAGCAGTACTTC.

The chain links TRBV30 to TRBJ1-3; D remains ambiguous. Germline V CDR1 and CDR2: GTSNPN, SVGIG (reference sequence). The V gene lost 5 bases and the J gene lost 4 bases, with 12 bases spanning the gap. The CDR3 runs 13 residues. CDR3 loop: CAWAQEVGNTIYF. Here the CDR3 DNA reads TGTGCCTGGGCCCAGGAAGTAGGAAACACCATATATTTT.

The V call is TRBV6-1, the J call TRBJ1-4; 10 bases map to TRBD1. This CDR3 has 16 amino acids. Germline trimming cut 2 bases from V and 8 bases from J; bases unmatched to any gene: 8. The germline gives CDR1 MNHNS, CDR2 SASEGT. The CDR3 coding sequence is TGTGCCAGCAGTGAAAGGACAGGGGGGACGGGAGAAAAACTGTTTTTT. Translated: CASSERTGGTGEKLFF.

V usage is TRBV7-9 and J usage is TRBJ2-5; 10 bases agree with TRBD2. CDR3 length: 15 residues. V shed 5 bases and J 2 bases; nucleotides not matched to a gene: 5. CDR1 is SEHNR, CDR2 FQNEAQ, per germline (reference sequence). The CDR3 DNA reads TGTGCCAGCAGCCCCCGAGCGGGGGGGCAAGAGACCCAGTACTTC. This sequence encodes CASSPRAGGQETQYF. Supplemented by reference TRBV7-9 and TRBJ2-5, the full variable domain reads DTGVSQNPRHKITKRGQNVTFRCDPISEHNRLYWYRQTLGQGPEFLTYFQNEAQLEKSRLLSDRFSAERPKGSFSTLEIQRTEQGDSAMYLCASSPRAGGQETQYFGPGTRLLVL.

The genes are TRBV5-4 and TRBJ2-7; unclear D gene. The CDR3 has 15 amino acids. V was shortened by 0 bases and J by 2 bases, with 12 bases between the two germline ends. Germline lookup yields CDR1 SGHNT and CDR2 YYREEE (reference sequence). The CDR3 coding sequence is TGTGCCAGCAGCTTGGGTCAACTCGGCGCCTACGAGCAGTACTTC. Its translation: CASSLGQLGAYEQYF.

This sequence joins TRBV25-1 and TRBJ1-5, with TRBD1 matching 8 bases. V lost 1 base and J lost 8; bases outside the gene matches: 13. This CDR3 is 17 amino acids long. Germline V gives CDR1 MGHDK, CDR2 SYGVNS. CDR3 coding DNA: TGTGCCAGCAGTGAATTCCCCCTCGACAGGGGTATGGAGCCCCAGCATTTT. Its protein product is CASSEFPLDRGMEPQHF.

The gene calls are TRBV6-4 and TRBJ1-1; D unresolved. In germline, CDR1 is MRHNA, CDR2 SNTAGT. This CDR3 spans 13 amino acids. The V end was cut by 6 bases, the J end by 9 bases, with 17 bases between. This CDR3 reads CASSSFRGQQAFF. CDR3 in DNA: TGTGCCAGCAGCTCCTTCCGTGGGCAGCAAGCTTTCTTT.

This clone showed up just once. V usage is TRBV7-9 and J usage is TRBJ1-2; weak D call: TRBD1 (6 bases). Germline-derived CDR1 and CDR2 are SEHNR and FQNEAQ (reference sequence). V was shortened by 6 bases and J by 0 bases, with 11 bases between the two germline ends. CDR3 length equals 14 residues. The chain's CDR3 is CASRQTGSNYGYTF. The DNA for the CDR3 is TGTGCCAGCAGACAGACAGGTTCTAACTATGGCTACACCTTC.

Comment on this clone: Germline and junction disagree at one end, which may indicate a read error. The chain employs TRBV10-3 and TRBJ2-7; D unresolved. In germline, CDR1 is ENHRY, CDR2 SYGVKD. The CDR3 contains 15 residues. The CDR3 nucleotides are TGTGCCAGCAGTTCCCCAACACTGGGATCCTACGAGCAGTACTTC. This encodes CASSSPTLGSYEQYF.

The chain carries TRBV27 and TRBJ1-2; no clear D. This CDR3 is 16 amino acids long. Per the germline V gene, CDR1 is MNHEY and CDR2 is SMNVEV (reference sequence). The ends were cut back, 5 bases at V and 6 bases at J, with 22 bases in the middle. The CDR3 region has the DNA TGTGCCAGCAGTCCCTTGAAGGGTCCCCACTACGATGGCTACACCTTC. This sequence encodes CASSPLKGPHYDGYTF.

This clone has a handful of counts. V usage is TRBV30 and J usage is TRBJ2-1; 7 positions match TRBD1. This CDR3 is built from 12 residues. Trimming cost V 1 base and J 6 bases; bases outside gene matches: 0. The germline V gene has CDR1 GTSNPN and CDR2 SVGIG (reference sequence). Here the CDR3 reads CAWSAGGNEQFF. CDR3 sequence (DNA): TGTGCCTGGAGTGCAGGGGGCAATGAGCAGTTCTTC.

The chain uses TRBV12-5 and TRBJ2-5; a possible D gene is TRBD2 (6 bases). Trimming removed 0 bases at V and 2 bases at J, with 13 bases between. Germline CDR1 LGHNT, CDR2 FRNRAP. CDR3 length: 16 residues. As DNA, the CDR3 is TGTGCTAGTGGTTTGGTACGAAGCGGGCTTCAAGAGACCCAGTACTTC. Translation: CASGLVRSGLQETQYF.

V and J are TRBV7-2 and TRBJ1-6; tentatively, D is TRBD1 (6 bases). V was shortened by 1 base and J by 9 bases, with 16 bases between the two germline ends. The length of the CDR3 is 16 residues. CDR1 is SGHTA, CDR2 FQGNSA, per germline. CDR3 protein: CASSLVTGWIGSPLHF. CDR3 in DNA: TGTGCCAGCAGCTTAGTTACAGGGTGGATTGGTTCACCCCTCCACTTT.